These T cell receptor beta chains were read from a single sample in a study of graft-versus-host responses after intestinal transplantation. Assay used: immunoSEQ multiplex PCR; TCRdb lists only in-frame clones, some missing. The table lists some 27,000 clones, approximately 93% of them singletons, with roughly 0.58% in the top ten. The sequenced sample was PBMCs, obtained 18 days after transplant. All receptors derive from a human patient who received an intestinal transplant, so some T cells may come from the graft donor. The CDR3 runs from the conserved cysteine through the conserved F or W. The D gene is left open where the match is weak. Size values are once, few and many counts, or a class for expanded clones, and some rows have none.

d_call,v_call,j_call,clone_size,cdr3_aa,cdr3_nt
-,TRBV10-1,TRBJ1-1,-,CAYLEVAVNTEAFF,TGCGCCTATTTAGAGGTGGCGGTGAACACTGAAGCTTTCTTT
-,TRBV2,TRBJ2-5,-,CASKSTARETQYF,TGTGCCAGCAAGTCGACAGCCCGGGAGACCCAGTACTTC
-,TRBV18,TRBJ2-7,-,CASSPNPGSYEQYF,TGTGCCAGCTCACCAAATCCAGGGTCCTACGAGCAGTACTTC
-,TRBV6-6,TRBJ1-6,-,CASSFPDSPLHF,TGTGCCAGCAGTTTTCCTGATTCACCCCTCCACTTT
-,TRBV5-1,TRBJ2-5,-,CASSLDRSQYF,TGCGCCAGCAGCTTAGATCGGTCCCAGTACTTC
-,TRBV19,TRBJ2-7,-,CASSTLGEQYF,TGTGCCAGTAGTACATTGGGCGAGCAGTACTTC
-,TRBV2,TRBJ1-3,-,CASSEDRAPGNTIYF,TGTGCCAGCAGTGAAGACAGGGCTCCTGGAAACACCATATATTTT
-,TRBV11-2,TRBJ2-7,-,CASSLLGGSVYEQYF,TGTGCCAGCAGCTTATTGGGCGGTTCGGTCTACGAGCAGTACTTC
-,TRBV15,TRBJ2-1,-,CASGDVGNNEQFF,TGTGCCTCCGGTGACGTGGGGAACAATGAGCAGTTCTTC
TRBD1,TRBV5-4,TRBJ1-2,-,CASSTGGAVPGYTF,TGTGCCAGCAGCACAGGGGGCGCGGTCCCTGGCTACACCTTC
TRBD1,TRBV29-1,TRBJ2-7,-,CSVEGTGDGSYEQYF,TGCAGCGTTGAAGGAACAGGGGACGGGTCCTACGAGCAGTACTTC
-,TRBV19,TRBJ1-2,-,CARPTERGPTDYGYTF,TGTGCCAGACCAACGGAGAGAGGTCCAACGGACTATGGCTACACCTTC
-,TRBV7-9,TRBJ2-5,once,CASSEDSAISTQYF,TGTGCCAGCAGCGAGGACAGCGCAATTTCGACCCAGTACTTC
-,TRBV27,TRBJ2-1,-,CASSFLDYNKQFF,TGTGCCAGCAGTTTTCTGGACTACAATAAGCAGTTCTTC
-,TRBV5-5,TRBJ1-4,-,CASSLVDTINEKLFF,TGTGCCAGCAGCTTGGTAGACACCATTAATGAAAAACTGTTTTTT
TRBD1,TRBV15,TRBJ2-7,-,CATSIMGQPYEQYF,TGTGCCACCAGCATTATGGGACAGCCTTACGAGCAGTACTTC
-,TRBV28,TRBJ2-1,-,CASSLLVIRNEQFF,TGTGCCAGCAGTCTCCTAGTTATCCGCAATGAGCAGTTCTTC
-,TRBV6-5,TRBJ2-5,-,CASSYSAGYQETQYF,TGTGCTAGCAGTTACTCAGCAGGGTACCAAGAGACCCAGTACTTC
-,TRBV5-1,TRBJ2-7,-,CASSGYRDATYEQYF,TGCGCCAGCAGCGGGTACCGGGACGCTACTTACGAGCAGTACTTC
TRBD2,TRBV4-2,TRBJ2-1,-,CASSQELAGRDEQFF,TGTGCCAGCAGCCAAGAGCTAGCGGGGCGGGATGAGCAGTTCTTC
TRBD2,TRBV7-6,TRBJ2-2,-,CATLTPGGGVNTGELFF,TGTGCCACCCTCACGCCGGGCGGGGGGGTGAACACCGGGGAGCTGTTTTTT
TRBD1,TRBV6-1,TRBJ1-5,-,CASSETVGGPLAQHF,TGTGCCAGCAGTGAGACGGTAGGGGGCCCTTTGGCCCAGCATTTT
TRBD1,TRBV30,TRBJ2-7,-,CAWSEDRGTYEQYF,TGTGCCTGGAGCGAGGACAGGGGAACCTACGAGCAGTACTTC
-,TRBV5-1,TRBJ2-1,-,CASSLLEPSYNEQFF,TGCGCCAGCAGCTTGTTAGAGCCATCCTACAATGAGCAGTTCTTC
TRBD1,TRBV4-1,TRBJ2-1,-,CASSHIGTGGLVLFF,TGCGCCAGCAGCCATATTGGGACAGGGGGCCTGGTTCTGTTCTTC
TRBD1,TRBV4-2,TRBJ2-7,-,CASSFPGTGIYEQYF,TGTGCCAGCAGCTTCCCCGGGACAGGGATCTACGAGCAGTACTTC
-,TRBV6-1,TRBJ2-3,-,CASRIGPITDTQYF,TGTGCCAGCAGAATAGGACCAATCACAGATACGCAGTATTTT
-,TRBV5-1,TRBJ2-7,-,CASRLEHLYEQYF,TGCGCCAGCAGGTTGGAGCATCTTTACGAGCAGTACTTC
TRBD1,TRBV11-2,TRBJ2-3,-,CASSLQPGQVEDTQYF,TGTGCCAGCAGCCTACAACCGGGACAGGTCGAAGATACGCAGTATTTT
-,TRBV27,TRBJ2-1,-,CASSYSTLNEQFF,TGTGCCAGCAGTTATTCGACGCTCAATGAGCAGTTCTTC
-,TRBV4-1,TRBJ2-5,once,CASSQDGIERETQYF,TGCGCCAGCAGCCAAGATGGCATCGAGAGGGAGACCCAGTACTTC
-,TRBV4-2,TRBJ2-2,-,CASSSTTGELFF,TGTGCCAGCAGCTCAACCACCGGGGAGCTGTTTTTT
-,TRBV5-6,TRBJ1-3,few,CASSPPGTGNTIYF,TGTGCCAGCAGCCCCCCAGGGACGGGAAACACCATATATTTT
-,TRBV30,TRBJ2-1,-,CAWRGLSEYNEQFF,TGTGCCTGGAGAGGCCTTAGTGAGTACAATGAGCAGTTCTTC
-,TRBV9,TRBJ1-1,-,CASAPSGKNTEAFF,TGTGCCAGCGCCCCCTCGGGGAAGAACACTGAAGCTTTCTTT
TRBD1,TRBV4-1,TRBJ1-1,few,CASSQVQGGGRDTEAFF,TGCGCCAGCAGCCAAGTTCAGGGGGGTGGTCGGGACACTGAAGCTTTCTTT
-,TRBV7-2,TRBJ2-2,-,CASSHVEQDTGELFF,TGTGCCAGCAGCCACGTTGAGCAGGACACCGGGGAGCTGTTTTTT
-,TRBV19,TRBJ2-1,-,CASSIAGPSSYNEQFF,TGTGCCAGTAGTATAGCAGGGCCTAGCTCCTACAATGAGCAGTTCTTC